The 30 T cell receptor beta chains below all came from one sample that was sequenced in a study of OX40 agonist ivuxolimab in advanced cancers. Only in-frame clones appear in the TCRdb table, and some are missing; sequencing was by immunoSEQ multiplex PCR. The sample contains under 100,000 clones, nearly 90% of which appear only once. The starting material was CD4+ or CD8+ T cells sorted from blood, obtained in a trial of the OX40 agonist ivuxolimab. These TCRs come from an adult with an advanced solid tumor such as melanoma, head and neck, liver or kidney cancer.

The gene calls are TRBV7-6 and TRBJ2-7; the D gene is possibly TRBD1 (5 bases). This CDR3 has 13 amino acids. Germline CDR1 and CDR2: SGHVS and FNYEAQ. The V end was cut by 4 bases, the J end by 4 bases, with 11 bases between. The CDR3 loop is CASSSPTGYEQYF. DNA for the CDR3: TGTGCCAGCAGCTCCCCTACAGGTTACGAGCAGTACTTC.

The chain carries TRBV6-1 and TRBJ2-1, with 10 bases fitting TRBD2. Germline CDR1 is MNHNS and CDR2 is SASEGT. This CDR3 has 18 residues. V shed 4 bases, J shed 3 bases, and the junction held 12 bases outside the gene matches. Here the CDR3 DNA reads TGTGCCAGCAGTGCATTGGCAGCGGGGGGGCCCTTCTACAATGAGCAGTTCTTC. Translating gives CASSALAAGGPFYNEQFF.

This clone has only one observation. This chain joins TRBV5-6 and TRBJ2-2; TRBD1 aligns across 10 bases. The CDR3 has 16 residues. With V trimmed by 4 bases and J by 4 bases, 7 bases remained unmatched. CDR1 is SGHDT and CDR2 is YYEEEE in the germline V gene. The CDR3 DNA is TGTGCCAGCAGCCTTGACAGGGGGCTATTCACCGGGGAGCTGTTTTTT. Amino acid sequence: CASSLDRGLFTGELFF. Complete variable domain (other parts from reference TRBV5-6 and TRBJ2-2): DAGVTQSPTHLIKTRGQQVTLRCSPKSGHDTVSWYQQALGQGPQFIFQYYEEEERQRGNFPDRFSGHQFPNYSSELNVNALLLGDSALYLCASSLDRGLFTGELFFGEGSRLTVL.

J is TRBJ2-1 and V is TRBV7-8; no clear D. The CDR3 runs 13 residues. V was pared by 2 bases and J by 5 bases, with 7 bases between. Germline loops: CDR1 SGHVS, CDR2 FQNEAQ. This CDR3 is CASSLRPDNEQFF. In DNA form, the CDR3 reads TGTGCCAGCAGCTTAAGACCCGACAATGAGCAGTTCTTC.

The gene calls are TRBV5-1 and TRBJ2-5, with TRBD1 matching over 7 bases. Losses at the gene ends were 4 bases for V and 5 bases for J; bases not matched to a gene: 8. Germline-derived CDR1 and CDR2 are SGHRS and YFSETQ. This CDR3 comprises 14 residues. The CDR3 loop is CASSIGGVGETQYF. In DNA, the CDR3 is TGCGCCAGCAGCATAGGGGGCGTCGGGGAGACCCAGTACTTC.

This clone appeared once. CDR3 amino acids: CASSFDRVGTGELFF. In nucleotides, the CDR3 is TGTGCCAGTAGTTTCGACAGGGTCGGCACCGGGGAGCTGTTTTTT. The rearrangement uses TRBV19 and TRBJ2-2, with TRBD1 matching over 7 bases. CDR1 LNHDA and CDR2 SQIVND come from the germline V gene (reference sequence). V lost 5 bases to trimming and J lost 4 bases; unmatched junction nucleotides: 7. The CDR3 consists of 15 residues.

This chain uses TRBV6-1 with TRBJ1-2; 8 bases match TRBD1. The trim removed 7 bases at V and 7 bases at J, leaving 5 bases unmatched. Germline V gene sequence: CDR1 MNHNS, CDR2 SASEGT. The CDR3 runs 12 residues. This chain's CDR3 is CASNGQGGGYTF. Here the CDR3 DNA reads TGTGCCAGCAACGGACAGGGAGGTGGCTACACCTTC.

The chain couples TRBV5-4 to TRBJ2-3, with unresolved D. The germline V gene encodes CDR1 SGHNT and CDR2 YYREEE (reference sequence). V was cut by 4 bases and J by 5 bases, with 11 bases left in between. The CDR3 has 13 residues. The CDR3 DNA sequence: TGTGCCAGCAGCAGACCGGGTGAAGATACGCAGTATTTT. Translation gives CASSRPGEDTQYF.

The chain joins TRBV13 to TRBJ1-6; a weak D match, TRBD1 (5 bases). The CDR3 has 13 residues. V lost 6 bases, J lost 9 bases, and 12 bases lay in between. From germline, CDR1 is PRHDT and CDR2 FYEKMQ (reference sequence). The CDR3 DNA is TGTGCCAGCAGAGAGCTGGGGGGTTCACCCCTCCACTTT. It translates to CASRELGGSPLHF. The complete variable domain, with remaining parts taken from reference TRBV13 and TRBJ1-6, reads AAGVIQSPRHLIKEKRETATLKCYPIPRHDTVYWYQQGPGQDPQFLISFYEKMQSDKGSIPDRFSAQQFSDYHSELNMSSLELGDSALYFCASRELGGSPLHFGNGTRLTVT.

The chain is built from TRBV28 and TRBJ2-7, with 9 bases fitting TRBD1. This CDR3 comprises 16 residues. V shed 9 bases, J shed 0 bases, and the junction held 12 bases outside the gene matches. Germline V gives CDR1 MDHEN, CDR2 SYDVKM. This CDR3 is CASTSRGQGSSYEQYF. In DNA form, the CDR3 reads TGTGCCAGTACCAGCCGGGGACAGGGATCCTCCTACGAGCAGTACTTC.

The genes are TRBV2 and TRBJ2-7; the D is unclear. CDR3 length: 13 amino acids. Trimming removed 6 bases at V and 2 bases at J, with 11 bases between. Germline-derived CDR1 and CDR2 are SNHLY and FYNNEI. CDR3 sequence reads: CASSVRTTYEQYF. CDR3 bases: TGTGCCAGCAGCGTCCGGACCACCTACGAGCAGTACTTC.

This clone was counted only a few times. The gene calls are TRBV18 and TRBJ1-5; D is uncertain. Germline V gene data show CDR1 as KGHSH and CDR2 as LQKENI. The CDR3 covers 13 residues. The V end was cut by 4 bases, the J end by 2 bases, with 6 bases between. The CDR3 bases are TGTGCCAGCTCACGCCGGGGCAATCAGCCCCAGCATTTT. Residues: CASSRRGNQPQHF.

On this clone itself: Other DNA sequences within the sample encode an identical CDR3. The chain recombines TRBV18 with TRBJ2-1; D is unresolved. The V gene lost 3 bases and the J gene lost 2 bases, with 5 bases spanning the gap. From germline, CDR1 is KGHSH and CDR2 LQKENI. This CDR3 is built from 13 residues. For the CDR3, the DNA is TGTGCCAGCTCACCTAAGGCCTACAATGAGCAGTTCTTC. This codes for CASSPKAYNEQFF.

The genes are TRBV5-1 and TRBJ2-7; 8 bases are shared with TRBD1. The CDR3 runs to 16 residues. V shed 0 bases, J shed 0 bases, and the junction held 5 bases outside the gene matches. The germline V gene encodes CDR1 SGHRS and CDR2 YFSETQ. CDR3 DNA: TGCGCCAGCAGCTTGGACCGGGACAGGTTCTCCTACGAGCAGTACTTC. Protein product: CASSLDRDRFSYEQYF. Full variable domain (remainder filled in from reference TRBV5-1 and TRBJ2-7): KAGVTQTPRYLIKTRGQQVTLSCSPISGHRSVSWYQQTPGQGLQFLFEYFSETQRNKGNFPGRFSGRQFSNSRSEMNVSTLELGDSALYLCASSLDRDRFSYEQYFGPGTRLTVT.

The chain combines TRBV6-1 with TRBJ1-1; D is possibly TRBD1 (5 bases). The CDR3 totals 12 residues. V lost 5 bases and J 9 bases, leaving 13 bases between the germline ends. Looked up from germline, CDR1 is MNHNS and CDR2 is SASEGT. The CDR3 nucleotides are TGTGCCAGCAGTTTAGACAGTGGCAAAGCTTTCTTT. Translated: CASSLDSGKAFF.

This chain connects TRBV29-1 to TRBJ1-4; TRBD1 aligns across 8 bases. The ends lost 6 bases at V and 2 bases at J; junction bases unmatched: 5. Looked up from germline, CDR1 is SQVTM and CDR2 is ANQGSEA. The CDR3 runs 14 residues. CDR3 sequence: CSVLGQGTNEKLFF. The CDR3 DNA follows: TGCAGCGTCCTAGGACAGGGTACTAATGAAAAACTGTTTTTT.

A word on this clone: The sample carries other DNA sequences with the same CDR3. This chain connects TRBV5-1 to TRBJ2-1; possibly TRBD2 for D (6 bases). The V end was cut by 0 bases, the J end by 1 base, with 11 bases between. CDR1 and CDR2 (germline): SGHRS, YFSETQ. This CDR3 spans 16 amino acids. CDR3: CASSLGRGRSYNEQFF. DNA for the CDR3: TGCGCCAGCAGCTTGGGTCGGGGGAGGTCCTACAATGAGCAGTTCTTC.

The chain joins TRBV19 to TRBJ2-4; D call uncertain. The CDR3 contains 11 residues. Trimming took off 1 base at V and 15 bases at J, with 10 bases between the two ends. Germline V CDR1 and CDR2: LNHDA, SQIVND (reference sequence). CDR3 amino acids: CASSIGRAWYF. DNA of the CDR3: TGTGCCAGTAGTATAGGTCGGGCCTGGTACTTC.

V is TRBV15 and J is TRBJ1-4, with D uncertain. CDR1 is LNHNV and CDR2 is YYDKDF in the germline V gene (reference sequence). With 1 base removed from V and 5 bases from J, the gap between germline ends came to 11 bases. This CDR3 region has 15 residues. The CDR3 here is CATSRGPRHNEKLFF. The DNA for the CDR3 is TGTGCCACCAGCAGAGGCCCGAGGCACAATGAAAAACTGTTTTTT.

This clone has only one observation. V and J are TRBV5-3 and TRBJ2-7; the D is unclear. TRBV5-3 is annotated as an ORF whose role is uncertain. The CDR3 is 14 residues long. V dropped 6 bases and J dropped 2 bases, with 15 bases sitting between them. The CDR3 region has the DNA TGTGCCAGAACCAATAATGGGCCAGCCTACGAGCAGTACTTC. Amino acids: CARTNNGPAYEQYF.

CDR3: CASSLERSQPTSGNTIYF. The CDR3, as DNA: TGTGCCAGCAGCTTAGAACGAAGTCAGCCGACCTCTGGAAACACCATATATTTT. This rearrangement joins TRBV11-3 to TRBJ1-3; D is uncertain. CDR1 and CDR2 from the germline V gene are SGHNT and YENEEA. The CDR3 is 18 amino acids. With 0 bases removed from V and 0 bases from J, the gap between germline ends came to 15 bases.

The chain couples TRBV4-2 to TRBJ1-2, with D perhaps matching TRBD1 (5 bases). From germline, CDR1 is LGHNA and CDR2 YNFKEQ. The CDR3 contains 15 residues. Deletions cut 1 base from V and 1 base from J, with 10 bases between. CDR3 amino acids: CASSQGGARNYGYTF. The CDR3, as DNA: TGTGCCAGCAGCCAAGGCGGGGCCCGTAACTATGGCTACACCTTC.

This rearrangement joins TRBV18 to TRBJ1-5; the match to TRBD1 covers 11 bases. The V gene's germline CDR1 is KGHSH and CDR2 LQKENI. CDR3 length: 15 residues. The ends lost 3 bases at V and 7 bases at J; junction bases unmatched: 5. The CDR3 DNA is TGTGCCAGCTCACCCACGGGACAGGGGGAGCAGCCCCAGCATTTT. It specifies CASSPTGQGEQPQHF.

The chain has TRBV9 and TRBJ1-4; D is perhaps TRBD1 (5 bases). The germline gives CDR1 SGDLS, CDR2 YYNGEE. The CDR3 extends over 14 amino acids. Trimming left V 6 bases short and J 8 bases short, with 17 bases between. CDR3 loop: CASTTGREGEKLFF. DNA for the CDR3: TGTGCCAGCACCACAGGCCGAGAGGGAGAAAAACTGTTTTTT.

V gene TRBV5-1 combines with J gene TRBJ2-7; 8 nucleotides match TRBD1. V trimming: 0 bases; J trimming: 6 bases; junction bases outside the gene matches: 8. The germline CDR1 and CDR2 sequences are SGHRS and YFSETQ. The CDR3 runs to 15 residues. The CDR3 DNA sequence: TGCGCCAGCAGCTTGGATGGTCGGACAGGGTTCGAGCAGTACTTC. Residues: CASSLDGRTGFEQYF.

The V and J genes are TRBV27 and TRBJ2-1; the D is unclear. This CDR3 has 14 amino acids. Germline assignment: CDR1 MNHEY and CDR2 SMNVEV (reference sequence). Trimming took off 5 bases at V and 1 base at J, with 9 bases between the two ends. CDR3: CASSRWGSYNEQFF. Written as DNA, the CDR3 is TGTGCCAGCAGTCGTTGGGGATCCTACAATGAGCAGTTCTTC.

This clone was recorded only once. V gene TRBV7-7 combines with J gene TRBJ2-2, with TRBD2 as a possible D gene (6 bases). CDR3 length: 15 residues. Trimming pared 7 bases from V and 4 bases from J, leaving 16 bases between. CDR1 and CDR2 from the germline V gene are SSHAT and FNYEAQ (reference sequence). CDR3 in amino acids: CASTPRVGGTGELFF. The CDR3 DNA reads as TGTGCCAGCACCCCGAGGGTGGGGGGCACCGGGGAGCTGTTTTTT. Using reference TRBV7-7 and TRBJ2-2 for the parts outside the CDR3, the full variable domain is GAGVSQSPRYKVTKRGQDVTLRCDPISSHATLYWYQQALGQGPEFLTYFNYEAQPDKSGLPSDRFSAERPEGSISTLTIQRTEQRDSAMYRCASTPRVGGTGELFFGEGSRLTVL.

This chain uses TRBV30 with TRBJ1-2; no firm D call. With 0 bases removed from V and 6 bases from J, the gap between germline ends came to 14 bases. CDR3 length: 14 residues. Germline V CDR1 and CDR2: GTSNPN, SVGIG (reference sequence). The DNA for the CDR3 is TGTGCCTGGAGTGTAAACCAACCACTAAATGGCTACACCTTC. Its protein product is CAWSVNQPLNGYTF.

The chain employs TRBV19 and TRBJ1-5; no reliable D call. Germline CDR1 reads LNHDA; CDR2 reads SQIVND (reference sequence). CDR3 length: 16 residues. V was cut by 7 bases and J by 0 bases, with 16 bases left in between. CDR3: CASTSWKGISNQPQHF. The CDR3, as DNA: TGTGCCAGTACCTCCTGGAAAGGGATTAGCAATCAGCCCCAGCATTTT.

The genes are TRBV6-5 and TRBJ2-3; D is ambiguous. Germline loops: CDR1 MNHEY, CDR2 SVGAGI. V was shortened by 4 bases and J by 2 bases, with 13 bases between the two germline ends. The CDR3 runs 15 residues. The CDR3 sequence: CASSLGLAATDTQYF. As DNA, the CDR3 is TGTGCCAGCAGTTTAGGCTTAGCCGCCACAGATACGCAGTATTTT.